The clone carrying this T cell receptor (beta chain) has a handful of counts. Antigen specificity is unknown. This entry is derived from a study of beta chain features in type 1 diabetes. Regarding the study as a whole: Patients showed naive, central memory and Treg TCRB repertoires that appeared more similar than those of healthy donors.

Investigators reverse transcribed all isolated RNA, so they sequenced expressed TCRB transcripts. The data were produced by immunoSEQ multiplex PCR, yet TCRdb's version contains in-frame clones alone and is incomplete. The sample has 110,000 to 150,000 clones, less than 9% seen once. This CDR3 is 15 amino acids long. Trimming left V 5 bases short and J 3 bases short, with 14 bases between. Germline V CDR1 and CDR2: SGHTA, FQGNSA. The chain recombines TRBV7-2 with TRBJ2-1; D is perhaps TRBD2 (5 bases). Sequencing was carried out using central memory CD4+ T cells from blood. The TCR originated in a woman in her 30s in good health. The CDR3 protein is CASSPGINHYNEQFF. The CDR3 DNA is TGTGCCAGCAGCCCCGGGATCAACCACTACAATGAGCAGTTCTTC.